This entry lists 5 T cell receptor beta chains sequenced from one sample in a study of blood T cell repertoires in COVID-19 (dated by TCRdb to the early 2020s). The library was obtained by the immunoSEQ multiplex PCR assay. TCRdb's version of the immuneACCESS table is confined to in-frame rearrangements and falls short of the full clone set. An unresolved V gene accounts for under half of the shortfall where checked; the remainder is of unknown origin. In all, the sample holds approximately 310,000 clones, and roughly 90% of those were seen once. The biggest ten clones account for approximately 5.2% of the sample. Sequenced input: PBMCs or T cells enriched from blood (not recorded which). The receptor source for this set is a man aged 60 to 75 who had recovered from COVID-19.

CDR3 loop: CASSERGDLSYNEQFF. The CDR3 DNA reads TGTGCCAGCAGTGAACGTGGGGACTTATCCTACAATGAGCAGTTCTTC. The rearrangement uses TRBV6-1 and TRBJ2-1; maybe TRBD2 (6 bases). Trimming cost V 2 bases and J 1 base, with 12 bases left between them. The CDR3 length is 16 residues. CDR1 and CDR2 (germline): MNHNS, SASEGT.

This chain joins TRBV19 and TRBJ2-3; D is unclear. V lost 1 base to trimming and J lost 2 bases, with 10 bases between them. Germline V gene data show CDR1 as LNHDA and CDR2 as SQIVND (reference sequence). The CDR3 is 15 amino acids. The CDR3 is CASSIGAGLTDTQYF. In DNA, the CDR3 is TGTGCCAGTAGTATAGGGGCAGGTCTCACAGATACGCAGTATTTT.

This clone occurred a few times. This chain connects TRBV19 to TRBJ1-1; tentatively, D is TRBD1 (5 bases). With 3 bases removed from V and 1 base from J, the gap between germline ends came to 12 bases. Germline-derived CDR1 and CDR2 are LNHDA and SQIVND (reference sequence). This CDR3 is 15 amino acids long. CDR3 loop: CASSIQGLRNTEAFF. The CDR3 nucleotides read TGTGCCAGTAGTATCCAGGGTTTACGGAACACTGAAGCTTTCTTT.

This clone was detected only a few times. The chain recombines TRBV6-5 with TRBJ2-1; 9 bases line up with TRBD1. The V and J ends lost 9 bases and 8 bases, in that order; junction bases with no gene match: 11. The CDR3 has 14 amino acids. Germline V CDR1 and CDR2: MNHEY, SVGAGI. CDR3 coding DNA: TGTGCCAGTACTAGACAGGGGGAATATTATGAGCAGTTCTTC. It codes for CASTRQGEYYEQFF.

This clone was recorded once. The chain recombines TRBV5-1 with TRBJ2-5, with TRBD1 identical over 9 bases. This CDR3 region has 14 residues. Unmatched junction bases numbered 7, after V lost 6 bases and J lost 4 bases. Per the germline V gene, CDR1 is SGHRS and CDR2 is YFSETQ. In nucleotides, the CDR3 is TGCGCCAGCAATCCGGGACAGGGACGAGAGACCCAGTACTTC. It translates to CASNPGQGRETQYF.